This TCR beta chain was sequenced in a study of shared clonotypes between healthy human individuals. Replicate sorted-subset PCRs were loaded with around 200 ng DNA, 30,000 to 35,000 T cell genomes. Original data processing: Junction-only immunoSEQ sequences carried no quality scores, so filtering differed. Repertoires were generated with immunoSEQ multiplex PCR, while TCRdb's copy carries only in-frame clones and drops some. V and J calls and clone size are those listed in that table; D and trimming were worked out from the DNA. The sample records 550,000 to 850,000 clones, over 65% being singletons. Germline-derived CDR1 and CDR2 are SNHLY and FYNNEI. The CDR3 totals 15 residues. The ends lost 6 bases at V and 0 bases at J; junction bases unmatched: 3. Overall study findings and caveats: Sorted-subset sequencing, rarefaction showed, was incomplete despite large depth. In this cohort, only blood was sampled, and tissue repertoires likely differ.

About this clone: Its specificity is not known.

The V and J genes are TRBV2 and TRBJ2-3, with 10 bases identical to TRBD2. Sample: memory CD4+ T cells sorted from blood. Specified subset: CD45RA-negative fraction. This sequence originates from a woman aged 25 to 39 in good health. The CDR3: CASRKTSGSTDTQYF. CDR3 in DNA: TGTGCCAGCAGAAAGACTAGCGGGAGCACAGATACGCAGTATTTT.